This T cell receptor (beta chain) originates from a study of blood T cell repertoires in COVID-19. Overall study context: Some COVID-19 samples were acute and others convalescent; all came from the United States, Italy and Spain.

The data were produced by immunoSEQ multiplex PCR, yet TCRdb's version contains in-frame clones alone and is incomplete. The profile covers about 120,000 clones, with around 89% appearing a single time and approximately 20% taken by the ten largest. Germline V gives CDR1 SGHNT, CDR2 YENEEA. The CDR3 has 14 residues. The germline V and J ends were trimmed by 5 bases and 3 bases, with 13 bases remaining between them. The sample consisted of peripheral blood. The V and J genes are TRBV11-3 and TRBJ2-5, with D possibly TRBD2 on 7 matching bases. This TCR was recovered from a human donor with acute or convalescent COVID-19. The donor label of this sample is uncertain. CDR3 residues: CASSGGALKETQYF. CDR3 coding DNA: TGTGCCAGCAGCGGGGGGGCACTTAAAGAGACCCAGTACTTC. The entire variable domain, with the rest obtained from reference TRBV11-3 and TRBJ2-5, is as follows: EAGVVQSPRYKIIEKKQPVAFWCNPISGHNTLYWYLQNLGQGPELLIRYENEEAVDDSQLPKDRFSAERLKGVDSTLKIQPAELGDSAVYLCASSGGALKETQYFGPGTRLLVL.